This T cell receptor (beta chain) was recovered during a study of shared clonotypes between healthy human individuals. V shed 0 bases and J shed 0 bases, with 7 bases lying between them. The CDR3 runs to 15 residues. CDR1 and CDR2 from the germline V gene are SGHDT and YYEEEE. Some clones are missing from TCRdb's copy, which holds only in-frame ones; the method was immunoSEQ multiplex PCR. The sample shows about 2.4 million clones, 93% of them seen only once. Sequencing input: naive CD4+ T cells from PBMCs. Subset denoted: CD45RA+ positively selected. The chain joins TRBV5-6 to TRBJ2-4; D may be TRBD2 (5 bases). This TCR derives from a man in his late teens or twenties in good health. Some clones in this sample may be carry-over from other donors' samples. CDR3 bases: TGTGCCAGCAGCTTGGATGGACTAGCCAAAAACATTCAGTACTTC. Residues: CASSLDGLAKNIQYF.